A single sample gave rise to the 22 T cell receptor beta chains below, sequenced in a study of T cells in Graves' hyperthyroidism and ophthalmopathy. The TCR beta CDR3 regions underwent amplification using RNA transcripts as the source. Researchers ran a first-round RT-PCR on the TCR CDR3 using the HTBI primer set. TCRdb independently ran MiXCR on the multiplex PCR reads; one entry per CDR3 protein. The sample yields a few hundred thousand distinct CDR3 sequences, 20% to 30% seen once. Sequences were obtained from blood. Every receptor here comes from a man in his fifties with Graves' hyperthyroidism.

V and J are TRBV12-3 or TRBV12-4 and TRBJ2-1, with D unclear. V gave up 6 bases and J gave up 8 bases, with 11 bases separating them. This CDR3 contains 12 residues. CDR3 nucleotide sequence: TGTGCCAGCAGCTCTAAGCCTCATGAGCAGTTCTTC. It is translated as CASSSKPHEQFF.

There are a few counts of this clonotype. The rearrangement links TRBV28 to TRBJ2-3, with 7 bases lining up with TRBD2. Trimming removed 8 bases from V and 1 base from J; junction bases left unmatched: 12. This CDR3 is 16 amino acids long. Germline CDR1 and CDR2: MDHEN and SYDVKM. The CDR3 nucleotides are TGTGCCAGCCCCCCCGCCGGGGGGAGGGGCACAGATACGCAGTATTTT. Translation: CASPPAGGRGTDTQYF.

A few counts support this clonotype. CDR3: CASSPDRAPDYGYTF. DNA for the CDR3: TGTGCCAGCAGTCCGGACAGGGCTCCTGACTATGGCTACACCTTC. The gene calls are TRBV27 and TRBJ1-2; 8 bases are shared with TRBD1. There are 15 residues in the CDR3. Germline CDR1 MNHEY, CDR2 SMNVEV (reference sequence). J gave up 3 bases and V 5 bases, and 8 bases lay outside the gene matches.

This clonotype has only a few counts. The genes are TRBV29-1 and TRBJ2-5, with 9 bases that match TRBD2. This CDR3 has 13 amino acids. Germline V gives CDR1 SQVTM, CDR2 ANQGSEA. V lost 5 bases to trimming and J lost 5 bases; unmatched junction nucleotides: 6. This CDR3 is CSVRSGSLETQYF. In DNA form, the CDR3 reads TGCAGCGTTCGTAGCGGGAGCCTGGAGACCCAGTACTTC.

The rearrangement uses TRBV7-2 and TRBJ1-5, with a possible D match to TRBD1 (5 bases). The CDR3 covers 16 residues. Trimming took 5 bases from V and 3 from J, leaving 17 bases between them. CDR1 is SGHTA, CDR2 FQGNSA, per germline. CDR3 sequence: CASSMGPSRNNQPQHF. In DNA form, the CDR3 reads TGTGCCAGCAGCATGGGGCCTAGCCGAAACAATCAGCCCCAGCATTTT. Variable domain in full (rest from reference TRBV7-2 and TRBJ1-5): GAGVSQSPSNKVTEKGKDVELRCDPISGHTALYWYRQSLGQGLEFLIYFQGNSAPDKSGLPSDRFSAERTGGSVSTLTIQRTQQEDSAVYLCASSMGPSRNNQPQHFGDGTRLSIL.

The chain carries TRBV19 and TRBJ2-7; TRBD1 matches 9 bases. The germline CDR1 and CDR2 sequences are LNHDA and SQIVND (reference sequence). The CDR3 contains 17 residues. Unmatched junction bases numbered 11, after V lost 4 bases and J lost 1 base. In nucleotides, the CDR3 is TGTGCCAGTAGTACAAAACGGCCGGGACAGGGATCCTACGAGCAGTACTTC. Translation gives CASSTKRPGQGSYEQYF. Looking up the rest from reference TRBV19 and TRBJ2-7 gives the full variable domain: DGGITQSPKYLFRKEGQNVTLSCEQNLNHDAMYWYRQDPGQGLRLIYYSQIVNDFQKGDIAEGYSVSREKKESFPLTVTSAQKNPTAFYLCASSTKRPGQGSYEQYFGPGTRLTVT.

The chain employs TRBV25-1 and TRBJ1-1; D is ambiguous. The CDR3 is made up of 14 amino acids. Trimming took 7 bases from V and 1 from J, leaving 13 bases between them. From germline, CDR1 is MGHDK and CDR2 SYGVNS. The CDR3 region has the DNA TGTGCCAGCACCCCCGGCTATCAGAACACTGAAGCTTTCTTT. It encodes CASTPGYQNTEAFF.

This clonotype appeared many times. The chain joins TRBV3-1 to TRBJ1-1; 7 nucleotides align to TRBD1. The trim removed 5 bases at V and 10 bases at J, leaving 13 bases unmatched. This CDR3 region has 14 residues. Germline CDR1 reads LGHDT; CDR2 reads YNNKEL (reference sequence). The DNA of the CDR3 is TGTGCCAGCAGCACACGACGGGACAGTCCGGGAGCTTTCTTT. It encodes CASSTRRDSPGAFF.

This clonotype appeared a few times. This chain uses TRBV7-9 with TRBJ2-2, with 10 bases matching TRBD2. There are 15 residues in the CDR3. J gave up 6 bases and V 1 base, and 2 bases lay outside the gene matches. From germline, CDR1 is SEHNR and CDR2 FQNEAQ (reference sequence). The DNA of the CDR3 is TGTGCCAGCAGCTTAGAGGGACTAGCGTCCGGGGAGCTGTTTTTT. This codes for CASSLEGLASGELFF.

This sequence joins TRBV5-1 and TRBJ2-1; TRBD1 matches at 8 bases. The junction had 12 bases not matched to a gene; V was cut back by 4 bases and J by 15 bases. From germline, CDR1 is SGHRS and CDR2 YFSETQ. CDR3 length equals 13 residues. The CDR3 loop is CASSRAPQGAPFF. Written as DNA, the CDR3 is TGCGCCAGCAGCCGAGCGCCCCAGGGGGCTCCGTTCTTC.

The chain has TRBV5-4 and TRBJ2-5, with D uncertain. The V gene's germline CDR1 is SGHNT and CDR2 YYREEE (reference sequence). Trimming pared 1 base from V and 4 bases from J, leaving 11 bases between. This CDR3 contains 14 residues. Here the CDR3 reads CASSLSHDVETQYF. CDR3 nucleotide sequence: TGTGCCAGCAGCTTGTCCCATGATGTAGAGACCCAGTACTTC. Filled out from reference TRBV5-4 and TRBJ2-5, the complete variable domain reads ETGVTQSPTHLIKTRGQQVTLRCSSQSGHNTVSWYQQALGQGPQFIFQYYREEENGRGNFPPRFSGLQFPNYSSELNVNALELDDSALYLCASSLSHDVETQYFGPGTRLLVL.

This clonotype has at least ten counts. The chain links TRBV7-3 to TRBJ2-3, with 10 bases aligning to TRBD2. The ends lost 4 bases at V and 4 bases at J; junction bases unmatched: 8. Germline-derived CDR1 and CDR2 are SGHTA and FQGTGA. This CDR3 is built from 16 residues. CDR3 sequence reads: CASSYASGSYADTQYF. The CDR3, as DNA: TGTGCCAGCAGCTATGCTAGCGGGAGTTACGCAGATACGCAGTATTTT.

J is TRBJ1-2 and V is TRBV27; tentative D call: TRBD1 (6 bases). Trimming took 5 bases from V and 9 from J, leaving 16 bases between them. Germline assignment: CDR1 MNHEY and CDR2 SMNVEV (reference sequence). The CDR3 runs 13 residues. The CDR3, as DNA: TGTGCCAGCAGTATAGACAGGAGTGATCGCTACACCTTC. Protein product: CASSIDRSDRYTF.

CDR3 in DNA: TGTGCCAGCAGCCCAGGGGGCACAGATAACTATGGCTACACCTTC. Translated, it gives CASSPGGTDNYGYTF. J is TRBJ1-2 and V is TRBV7-3; 8 nucleotides agree with TRBD1. J was trimmed by 1 base and V by 5 bases; bases with no gene match: 6. CDR1 and CDR2 from the germline V gene are SGHTA and FQGTGA. The CDR3 runs 15 residues.

The chain joins TRBV5-1 to TRBJ2-1; 13 bases fit TRBD2. V dropped 3 bases and J dropped 7; count of bases not matched to a gene: 10. Per germline, CDR1 SGHRS and CDR2 YFSETQ. CDR3 length: 17 amino acids. The CDR3 reads CASSSGLAGALKNEQFF. The CDR3 region has the DNA TGCGCCAGCAGCTCAGGACTAGCGGGAGCGTTGAAGAATGAGCAGTTCTTC.

The rearrangement uses TRBV27 and TRBJ2-1, with a possible D match to TRBD2 (6 bases). The V gene's germline CDR1 is MNHEY and CDR2 SMNVEV (reference sequence). The CDR3 totals 17 residues. V was clipped by 7 bases and J by 1 base, with 20 bases between them. The CDR3 DNA reads as TGTGCCAGCACCCACGGTTGGAGGGGAAGGTCCTACAATGAGCAGTTCTTC. Its protein is CASTHGWRGRSYNEQFF.

The chain joins TRBV6-1 to TRBJ1-2; TRBD1 is a possible D gene (5 bases). CDR3 length: 15 amino acids. Per germline, CDR1 MNHNS and CDR2 SASEGT. Trimming removed 3 bases from V and 4 bases from J, with 15 bases in between. The CDR3 region is CASSDSPSGTYGYTF. The DNA of the CDR3 is TGTGCCAGCAGTGACAGCCCCTCAGGGACCTATGGCTACACCTTC.

This clonotype has more than one count but fewer than ten. V and J are TRBV5-1 and TRBJ2-7; possibly TRBD2 for D (6 bases). This CDR3 comprises 14 residues. V gave up 4 bases and J gave up 3 bases, with 14 bases separating them. Germline assignment: CDR1 SGHRS and CDR2 YFSETQ. The CDR3 region has the DNA TGCGCCAGCAGCCTGGCGGAGGGGCGCTACGAGCAGTACTTC. Translating it yields CASSLAEGRYEQYF.

In the case of this clonotype: Compared with germline, one end of the junction differs, possibly owing to a read error. The genes are TRBV5-1 and TRBJ2-3, with 7 positions matching TRBD1. Germline CDR1 SGHRS, CDR2 YFSETQ. The CDR3 contains 13 residues. For the CDR3, the DNA is TGCGCCGGCAGCCCCGGACAGGCAGATACGCAGTATTTT. Protein product: CAGSPGQADTQYF. The full variable domain, completed using reference TRBV5-1 and TRBJ2-3, is KAGVTQTPRYLIKTRGQQVTLSCSPISGHRSVSWYQQTPGQGLQFLFEYFSETQRNKGNFPGRFSGRQFSNSRSEMNVSTLELGDSALYLCAGSPGQADTQYFGPGTRLTVL.

This clonotype was found many times. The V call is TRBV30, the J call TRBJ2-5, with D hard to call. The CDR3 is made up of 11 amino acids. Germline V gene sequence: CDR1 GTSNPN, CDR2 SVGIG (reference sequence). V shed 0 bases and J shed 7 bases, with 6 bases lying between them. In DNA, the CDR3 is TGTGCCTGGAGTGTGAGTTTGACCCAGTACTTC. Its translation is CAWSVSLTQYF.

Here the CDR3 reads CASRLGGTTYEQYF. The CDR3 DNA sequence: TGTGCCAGCCGGCTGGGAGGAACGACCTACGAGCAGTACTTC. The genes are TRBV27 and TRBJ2-7; the D gene is possibly TRBD2 (6 bases). Trimming removed 8 bases at V and 2 bases at J, with 16 bases between. The CDR3 is 14 amino acids. Germline V gives CDR1 MNHEY, CDR2 SMNVEV (reference sequence).

This clonotype has a handful of counts. The V call is TRBV6-1, the J call TRBJ1-2, with 10 positions matching TRBD1. In germline, CDR1 is MNHNS, CDR2 SASEGT. V gave up 3 bases and J gave up 6 bases; unmatched junction bases: 4. This CDR3 has 14 amino acids. DNA for the CDR3: TGTGCCAGCAGTGACCGGGACAGGGGCCATGGCTACACCTTC. Protein product: CASSDRDRGHGYTF.